The 29 T cell receptor beta chains below come from one sample, sequenced in a study of Tregs in tolerant kidney transplant recipients. Repertoires were generated with immunoSEQ multiplex PCR, while TCRdb's copy carries only in-frame clones and drops some. This repertoire includes 48,000 or so clones. This sample comprised CD4+ T cells from blood, obtained before the transplant. The receptors come from a human donor who received a combined kidney and bone marrow transplant.

This clone shows up as medium-sized by frequency. The CDR3 goes on 3 residues after the read ends, and that part is filled in from the germline J gene. The V and J genes are TRBV20-1 and TRBJ2-1; TRBD2 matches at 9 bases. The germline CDR1 and CDR2 sequences are DFQATT and SNEGSKA (reference sequence). V lost 1 base to trimming and J lost 7 bases; unmatched junction nucleotides: 8. The CDR3 sequence is 15 residues long. CDR3 in amino acids: CSARVAGVPANEQFF. Incomplete CDR3 DNA: TGCAGTGCTAGAGTAGCGGGAGTACCGGCGAATGAG.

Comments on this clone: The missing CDR3 end, 3 residues past where the read stops, is filled in from the germline J gene. The chain links TRBV2 to TRBJ1-1; possibly TRBD1 for D (6 bases). Per the germline V gene, CDR1 is SNHLY and CDR2 is FYNNEI. This CDR3 has 13 residues. The covered CDR3 bases are TGTGCCAGCAGTGAGGAAATAAGGGGGGAA. Amino acids: CASSEEIRGE. The whole CDR3 region reads CASSEEIRGEAFF.

Notes on this clone: Sequencing ends 3 residues short of the CDR3 end; the germline J gene provides the rest. This chain joins TRBV19 and TRBJ2-6; D is possibly TRBD2 (6 bases). The CDR3 has 21 residues. CDR1 and CDR2 (germline): LNHDA, SQIVND (reference sequence). Trimming took off 1 base at V and 1 base at J, with 23 bases between the two ends. CDR3 DNA, as far as it was read: TGTGCCAGTAGTATAGCGAGGGAACCGGGACTCAAGGTTTCTGGGGCCAACGTC. Translating gives CASSIAREPGLKVSGANV. From start to end, the CDR3 is CASSIAREPGLKVSGANVLTF.

On this clone itself: The read ends 3 residues before the CDR3 terminus; that terminus is restored from the germline J gene. The chain has TRBV20-1 and TRBJ1-1; maybe TRBD1 (6 bases). The germline CDR1 and CDR2 sequences are DFQATT and SNEGSKA (reference sequence). The CDR3 runs 13 residues. Trimming shortened V by 6 bases and J by 7 bases, and 18 bases separated the two germline ends. The CDR3 DNA, read in part, is TGCAGTGCCCCGGGACAAGGGGAAAATGAA. Translation gives CSAPGQGENE. The complete CDR3 reads CSAPGQGENEAFF.

For this clone: The read ends 3 residues early relative to the CDR3; the germline J gene fills the gap. The rearrangement uses TRBV19 and TRBJ1-1; the D gene is possibly TRBD1 (6 bases). V was cut by 6 bases and J by 1 base, with 9 bases left in between. This CDR3 spans 13 amino acids. Germline V CDR1 and CDR2: LNHDA, SQIVND (reference sequence). CDR3 DNA (partial): TGTGCCAGTAGCGAGGGACAGAACACTGAA. This encodes CASSEGQNTE. In full, the CDR3 is CASSEGQNTEAFF.

Notes on this clone: The DNA ends 3 residues before the CDR3 does, and the rest of the CDR3 is filled in from the germline J gene. This sequence joins TRBV7-2 and TRBJ2-6; possibly TRBD1 or TRBD2 for D (7 bases each). The CDR3 contains 14 residues. In germline, CDR1 is SGHTA, CDR2 FQGNSA. The CDR3 bases that were read are TGTGCCAGCAGCTCGCGACAGGGAGGGCCGATC. Encoded protein: CASSSRQGGPI. The complete CDR3 protein is CASSSRQGGPILTF.

Of note for this clone: The CDR3 extends 3 residues past the end of the read, so its final part is completed from the germline J gene. The rearrangement uses TRBV7-3 and TRBJ2-1, with 7 bases matching TRBD2. CDR1 and CDR2 from the germline V gene are SGHTA and FQGTGA. CDR3 length: 15 amino acids. The V segment lost 3 bases and the J segment 8 bases; nucleotides outside the gene matches: 10. The CDR3 sequence is CASSFGGAGDYEQFF. Partial CDR3 DNA: TGTGCCAGCAGCTTCGGGGGTGCGGGAGACTATGAG.

To note about this clone: The sequence runs out 3 residues before the end of the CDR3; the remainder is reconstructed from the germline J gene. The chain employs TRBV7-8 and TRBJ2-5, with D tentatively TRBD1 (5 bases). Germline loops: CDR1 SGHVS, CDR2 FQNEAQ. The length of the CDR3 is 17 residues. V was cut by 2 bases and J by 1 base, with 17 bases left in between. The part of the CDR3 DNA that was read is TGTGCCAGCAGCTTATTTCTGGGCGGCAGGGTCCAAGAGACC. Protein: CASSLFLGGRVQET. The whole CDR3 protein reads CASSLFLGGRVQETQYF.

With respect to this clone: The read terminates 3 residues ahead of where the CDR3 ends, so the germline J gene completes it. This chain joins TRBV7-9 and TRBJ2-7; 8 nucleotides agree with TRBD2. This CDR3 is built from 14 residues. The V gene's germline CDR1 is SEHNR and CDR2 FQNEAQ (reference sequence). The ends lost 5 bases at V and 5 bases at J; junction bases unmatched: 8. The sequenced part of the CDR3 DNA is TGTGCCAGCAGCCCGAGCGGGAGTACGGACGAG. Its protein product is CASSPSGSTDE. The full CDR3 sequence reads CASSPSGSTDEQYF.

With regard to this clone: The CDR3 extends 3 residues past the end of the read, so its final part is completed from the germline J gene. V gene TRBV19 combines with J gene TRBJ2-4; 7 positions match TRBD1. This CDR3 contains 18 residues. Germline CDR1 is LNHDA and CDR2 is SQIVND (reference sequence). Trimming at V came to 1 base and at J to 1 base, leaving 10 bases not matched to a gene. The CDR3 region is CASSIGAGTDLAKNIQYF. The sequenced part of the CDR3 DNA is TGTGCCAGTAGTATAGGGGCAGGGACAGATCTCGCCAAAAACATT.

In the case of this clone: The observed sequence ends 3 residues before the CDR3 terminus, with the missing tail filled in from the germline J gene. The rearrangement joins TRBV7-9 to TRBJ1-1; no clear D gene. Germline assignment: CDR1 SEHNR and CDR2 FQNEAQ (reference sequence). The CDR3 spans 13 residues. Trimming took 11 bases from V and 3 from J, leaving 16 bases between them. The covered CDR3 bases are TGTGCCGCGGTCGGGGAGAGGGACACTGAA. Translated: CAAVGERDTE. The full CDR3 sequence reads CAAVGERDTEAFF.

Worth noting for this clone: The observed sequence ends 3 residues before the CDR3 terminus, with the missing tail filled in from the germline J gene. The V call is TRBV19, the J call TRBJ1-4, with 7 positions matching TRBD1. The junction had 4 bases not matched to a gene; V was cut back by 6 bases and J by 0 bases. Germline-derived CDR1 and CDR2 are LNHDA and SQIVND (reference sequence). The CDR3 has 15 amino acids. The CDR3 loop reads CASREQGTTNEKLFF. CDR3 DNA, as far as it was read: TGTGCCAGTAGAGAACAGGGGACAACTAATGAAAAA.

Regarding this clone: The read halts 3 residues ahead of the CDR3 end, with the missing end drawn from the germline J gene. The chain is built from TRBV20-1 and TRBJ2-1; 10 nucleotides agree with TRBD2. Germline values: CDR1 DFQATT, CDR2 SNEGSKA (reference sequence). The CDR3 has 15 residues. Trimming took 4 bases from V and 4 from J; bases not matched to a gene: 7. CDR3 bases read: TGCAGTGCTAACACCGGGACTAGCGCTTACAATGAG. Its translation is CSANTGTSAYNE. The whole CDR3 reads CSANTGTSAYNEQFF.

Concerning this clone itself: The read comes to an end 3 residues before the CDR3 does, leaving the germline J gene to fill in the end. The rearrangement links TRBV7-8 to TRBJ1-2, with TRBD1 identical over 8 bases. V dropped 2 bases and J dropped 3; count of bases not matched to a gene: 8. From germline, CDR1 is SGHVS and CDR2 FQNEAQ. The CDR3 is 16 residues long. CDR3 residues: CASSLWEGRGHYGYTF. The CDR3 DNA, read in part, is TGTGCCAGCAGCTTATGGGAGGGCAGGGGGCACTATGGC.

Turning to this clone: The CDR3 goes on 3 residues after the read ends, and that part is filled in from the germline J gene. V is TRBV19 and J is TRBJ2-1; D gene ambiguous. With 5 bases removed from V and 0 bases from J, the gap between germline ends came to 8 bases. The CDR3 length is 14 residues. From germline, CDR1 is LNHDA and CDR2 SQIVND (reference sequence). The CDR3 bases that were read are TGTGCCAGTAGTGTCTCCAGCTCCTACAATGAG. Amino acids: CASSVSSSYNE. The complete CDR3 sequence is CASSVSSSYNEQFF.

With respect to this clone: The sequence runs out 3 residues before the end of the CDR3; the remainder is reconstructed from the germline J gene. The V call is TRBV5-1, the J call TRBJ2-3; 7 positions match TRBD2. The CDR3 has 15 amino acids. Looked up from germline, CDR1 is SGHRS and CDR2 is YFSETQ. The J segment lost 5 bases and the V segment lost 6 bases, leaving 12 bases of the junction unmatched. The CDR3 bases that were read are TGCGCCAGCAACATGGGACTATTAGGCGGAGATACG. This codes for CASNMGLLGGDT. The entire CDR3 protein is CASNMGLLGGDTQYF.

Note on this clone: The CDR3 extends 3 residues past the end of the read, so its final part is completed from the germline J gene. The chain links TRBV19 to TRBJ1-1; unclear D gene. The germline CDR1 and CDR2 sequences are LNHDA and SQIVND (reference sequence). The length of the CDR3 is 13 residues. V was pared by 7 bases and J by 4 bases, with 13 bases between. This CDR3 is CASKYLEGTEAFF. The sequenced part of the CDR3 DNA is TGTGCCAGTAAATATTTGGAGGGCACTGAA.

With respect to this clone: The read gets to within 3 residues of the CDR3 end, and the germline J gene fills in the rest. The chain joins TRBV5-1 to TRBJ2-1, with 9 nucleotides matching TRBD2. This CDR3 spans 15 amino acids. Germline CDR1 and CDR2: SGHRS and YFSETQ. V was clipped by 4 bases and J by 6 bases; unmatched bases: 8. The CDR3 DNA, read in part, is TGCGCCAGCAGCCCGGTGACTAGCGGAAGCAATGAG. This sequence encodes CASSPVTSGSNE. In full, the CDR3 is CASSPVTSGSNEQFF.

Worth noting for this clone: From the germline J gene comes the end of the CDR3, since the read stops 3 residues before it. This chain joins TRBV30 and TRBJ2-3, with TRBD2 identical over 7 bases. Germline V CDR1 and CDR2: GTSNPN, SVGIG (reference sequence). The V gene end was trimmed by 4 bases and the J gene end by 4 bases; junction bases not matched to a gene: 2. The CDR3 extends over 12 amino acids. Partial CDR3 DNA: TGTGCCTGGAATGGGGGGGCAGATACG. Residues: CAWNGGADT. The full CDR3 reads CAWNGGADTQYF.

A note on this clone: The CDR3 extends 3 residues past the end of the read, so its final part is completed from the germline J gene. The chain employs TRBV30 and TRBJ1-5, with TRBD1 matching 7 bases. The ends lost 0 bases at V and 1 base at J; junction bases unmatched: 6. CDR3 length equals 16 residues. From germline, CDR1 is GTSNPN and CDR2 SVGIG (reference sequence). CDR3 sequence reads: CAWSVPTGKSNQPQHF. The CDR3 DNA, read in part, is TGTGCCTGGAGTGTACCGACAGGGAAAAGCAATCAGCCC.

As regards this clone: The CDR3 is cut off 3 residues early in the read; its end comes from the germline J gene. The V call is TRBV5-1, the J call TRBJ2-1, with 11 bases that match TRBD1. The CDR3 contains 14 residues. Germline loops: CDR1 SGHRS, CDR2 YFSETQ. V trimming: 4 bases; J trimming: 9 bases; junction bases outside the gene matches: 6. CDR3 sequence: CASSGGTGGFEQFF. CDR3 bases read: TGCGCCAGCAGCGGCGGGACAGGGGGTTTTGAG.

As concerns this clone: The read is 3 residues too short to cover the CDR3 end, so that end is filled in from the germline J gene. The chain has TRBV20-1 and TRBJ1-2; 8 nucleotides agree with TRBD1. The CDR3 is 16 amino acids. The trim removed 0 bases at V and 1 base at J, leaving 7 bases unmatched. Germline V gives CDR1 DFQATT, CDR2 SNEGSKA (reference sequence). CDR3 sequence: CSARDYAGGINYGYTF. CDR3 DNA (partial): TGCAGTGCTAGAGATTACGCAGGGGGCATTAACTATGGC.

As to this clone: Read data end 3 residues before the CDR3 end; the end is taken from the germline J gene. The gene calls are TRBV11-2 and TRBJ1-3; TRBD1 matches at 9 bases. V trimming: 5 bases; J trimming: 5 bases; junction bases outside the gene matches: 4. Per germline, CDR1 SGHAT and CDR2 FQNNGV. CDR3 length: 14 residues. CDR3 region: CASSTGTGRNTIYF. The sequenced CDR3 bases are TGTGCCAGCAGCACTGGGACAGGGAGAAACACC.

Turning to this clone: The sequenced fragment ends 3 residues before the CDR3 boundary, so the rest is inferred from the germline J gene. The genes are TRBV2 and TRBJ1-4; 8 bases fit TRBD1. The ends lost 5 bases at V and 7 bases at J; junction bases unmatched: 6. The CDR3 has 14 amino acids. The germline gives CDR1 SNHLY, CDR2 FYNNEI. CDR3 bases read: TGTGCCAGCAGTAGAGACAGGGGAAGTGAAAAA. Amino acids: CASSRDRGSEK. The whole CDR3 protein is CASSRDRGSEKLFF. Combining the CDR3 with reference TRBV2 and TRBJ1-4 gives the whole variable domain EPEVTQTPSHQVTQMGQEVILRCVPISNHLYFYWYRQILGQKVEFLVSFYNNEISEKSEIFDDQFSVERPDGSNFTLKIRSTKLEDSAMYFCASSRDRGSEKLFFGSGTQLSVL.

With regard to this clone: The CDR3 extends 3 residues past the end of the read, so its final part is completed from the germline J gene. V gene TRBV5-1 combines with J gene TRBJ1-4, with 8 nucleotides matching TRBD1. Germline V gives CDR1 SGHRS, CDR2 YFSETQ. CDR3 length equals 18 residues. V shed 3 bases and J 3 bases; nucleotides not matched to a gene: 13. The CDR3 DNA, read in part, is TGCGCCAGCAGCTCCACACCTACAGGGGGGCGAGCTAATGAAAAA. This gives the protein CASSSTPTGGRANEK. The full CDR3 reads CASSSTPTGGRANEKLFF.

A word on this clone: The read ends 3 residues early relative to the CDR3; the germline J gene fills the gap. V and J are TRBV6-2 or TRBV6-3 and TRBJ2-7, with TRBD2 identical over 10 bases. The V gene end was trimmed by 6 bases and the J gene end by 4 bases; junction bases not matched to a gene: 6. CDR3 size: 14 residues. From germline, CDR1 is MNHEY and CDR2 SVGEGT. The DNA read from the CDR3 is TGTGCCAGCAGACCAAATAGCGGGAGGTACGAG. Its protein is CASRPNSGRYE. Given in full, the CDR3 is CASRPNSGRYEQYF.

For this clone: The CDR3 end falls 3 residues outside the read, so it is completed with the germline J gene. The chain is built from TRBV5-1 and TRBJ2-5; 8 bases align to TRBD1. This CDR3 is built from 15 residues. Germline values: CDR1 SGHRS, CDR2 YFSETQ. Trimming at V came to 3 bases and at J to 4 bases, leaving 8 bases not matched to a gene. CDR3 DNA, as far as it was read: TGCGCCAGCAGCTCCCGCAGGGGGCTGGTAGAGACC. Translating it yields CASSSRRGLVET. The full CDR3 reads CASSSRRGLVETQYF.

Concerning this clone itself: The sequenced fragment ends 3 residues before the CDR3 boundary, so the rest is inferred from the germline J gene. The rearrangement joins TRBV7-6 to TRBJ2-5; 10 positions match TRBD1. Trimming took 5 bases from V and 5 from J; bases not matched to a gene: 11. From germline, CDR1 is SGHVS and CDR2 FNYEAQ. This CDR3 has 16 residues. CDR3 in amino acids: CASSDWTGGGLETQYF. Incomplete CDR3 DNA: TGTGCCAGCAGCGACTGGACAGGGGGAGGATTGGAGACC.

Comments on this clone: Sequencing ends 3 residues short of the CDR3 end; the germline J gene provides the rest. The chain employs TRBV2 and TRBJ2-3; tentative D call: TRBD1 (6 bases). This CDR3 contains 14 residues. V was trimmed by 7 bases and J by 4 bases, leaving 15 bases between them. Germline-derived CDR1 and CDR2 are SNHLY and FYNNEI. The CDR3 spells CASILQGRADTQYF. The part of the CDR3 DNA that was read is TGTGCCAGCATCCTACAGGGAAGGGCAGATACG.